The clone carrying this TCR beta chain has ten or more counts. Its antigen remains unidentified. This record comes from a study of T cells after yellow fever vaccination. Study summary: With SMART-Seq v4 Ultra Low Input, the fractions containing low cell numbers were prepared. Study-level points and caveats: Faster peaking, at day 5 versus 15, marked a secondary response that was weaker. CD4 and CD8 compartments shared a small share of clonotypes, likely from convergent recombination.

By 5'RACE template switching, TCR cDNA was produced, with a universal primer site and UMIs added in the process. TCRdb processed the 5' RACE reads anew with MiXCR; each CDR3 protein has one entry. The sample lists 70,000 or so distinct CDR3 sequences; under 6.5% were seen once. The clonotype was recovered from a man between 18 and 35 years old who received the YFV17D yellow fever vaccine. The source was CD4+ T cells sorted from PBMCs, collected roughly 15 days after the first yellow fever vaccination.

The CDR3 spells CASSQLSGGAAETQYF. CDR3 DNA sequence: TGTGCCAGCAGCCAATTGAGCGGGGGGGCCGCCGAGACCCAGTACTTC. This rearrangement joins TRBV4-2 to TRBJ2-5, with 10 bases that match TRBD2. V shed 2 bases, J shed 5 bases, and the junction held 8 bases outside the gene matches. The length of the CDR3 is 16 residues. The germline gives CDR1 LGHNA, CDR2 YNFKEQ.